A selection of T cell receptor beta chains follows, all from one sample in a study of Graves' ophthalmopathy and Graves' hyperthyroidism. TCRdb used MiXCR to reprocess the multiplex PCR reads, holding one entry per CDR3 protein. The data hold 500,000 to 800,000 distinct CDR3 sequences, with about two fifths observed a single time. Sequenced input: peripheral blood. These TCRs come from an adult man with Graves' ophthalmopathy. The CDR3 runs from the conserved cysteine through the conserved F or W. The D gene is left open where the match is weak. Expanded clones are given a class, and other clones once, few, many or no size at all.

d_gene	v_gene	abundance	j_gene	CDR3nt	CDR3aa
-	TRBV9	-	TRBJ2-2	TGTGCCAGCAGCGTAGAGGGGCGGACCGGGGAGCTGTTTTTT	CASSVEGRTGELFF
TRBD1	TRBV2	many	TRBJ1-5	TGTGCCAGCAGTCTCGGACAGGGGGGATATAGCAATCAGCCCCAGCATTTT	CASSLGQGGYSNQPQHF
-	TRBV4-3	few	TRBJ2-7	TGCGCCAGCAGCCAAGGAAGGACGATCTCCTACGAGCAGTACTTC	CASSQGRTISYEQYF
-	TRBV7-3	many	TRBJ1-1	TGTGCCAGCAGCTTAGTGGGCAGGGGGAACACTGAAGCTTTCTTT	CASSLVGRGNTEAFF
-	TRBV6-5	few	TRBJ2-7	TGTGCCAGCAGAGCGACGGGGACCTACGAGCAGTACTTC	CASRATGTYEQYF
TRBD2	TRBV2	-	TRBJ2-1	TGTGCCAGCAGTAGACCGGGACTAGCGTCCTACAATGAGCAGTTCTTC	CASSRPGLASYNEQFF
-	TRBV12-3/TRBV12-4	many	TRBJ1-2	TGTGCCAGCATGATCATGACAGGCTACTATGGCTACACCTTC	CASMIMTGYYGYTF
TRBD1	TRBV13	many	TRBJ1-2	TGTGCCAGCAGCGAGGGACAGTCAAACTATGGCTACACCTTC	CASSEGQSNYGYTF
TRBD1	TRBV6-5	-	TRBJ2-7	TGTGCCAGCAACGAAAGGACAGGGGTTACCTACGAGCAGTACTTC	CASNERTGVTYEQYF
TRBD1	TRBV11-2	once	TRBJ1-5	TGTGCCAGCAGCGCCCGGGACAGGGATAGCAATCAGCCCCAGCATTTT	CASSARDRDSNQPQHF
-	TRBV20-1	many	TRBJ2-5	TGCAGTGCTTCTCGGACTGGCCAAGAGACCCAGTACTTC	CSASRTGQETQYF
-	TRBV25-1	-	TRBJ2-7	TGTGCCAGCAGTGACACAGGGCCCACCTACGAGCAGTACTTC	CASSDTGPTYEQYF
TRBD1	TRBV19	many	TRBJ1-4	TGTGCCAGTAATAGACAGGGGAAAGTCGAAAAACTGTTTTTT	CASNRQGKVEKLFF
-	TRBV12-5	-	TRBJ2-5	TGTGCTAGTGGTTTGGGACAGTCCGGGGAGACCCAGTACTTC	CASGLGQSGETQYF
TRBD1	TRBV6-5	-	TRBJ2-7	TGTGCCAGCAGCTGGGGTCCTGGACAGGGGGCTGAGCAGTACTTC	CASSWGPGQGAEQYF
-	TRBV20-1	many	TRBJ2-7	TGCAGTGCTATTCGTGTTGGGGATTCCTACGAGCAGTACTTC	CSAIRVGDSYEQYF
TRBD1	TRBV7-9	many	TRBJ2-5	TGTGCCAGCAGCTTGAGACAGGGAGAAGAGACCCAGTACTTC	CASSLRQGEETQYF
-	TRBV3-1	-	TRBJ2-7	TGTGCCAGCAGCCAAAGGCATCGTGGGGACGAGCAGTACTTC	CASSQRHRGDEQYF
TRBD1	TRBV15	once	TRBJ2-7	TGTGCCACCAGCAGATCCGGGACAGGGCCCGAGCAGTACTTC	CATSRSGTGPEQYF
TRBD1	TRBV24-1	-	TRBJ2-5	TGTGCCACCAGTGGCCCGCGACAGGGTTACGCGGAGACCCAGTACTTC	CATSGPRQGYAETQYF
-	TRBV10-3	-	TRBJ2-2	TGTGCCAGCAGACAACAGGGTGCGGAGGGCACCGGGGAGCTGTTTTTT	CASRQQGAEGTGELFF
-	TRBV2	few	TRBJ2-5	TGTGCCAGCAGTGACTGGACGGATCAGCCCCAGTACTTC	CASSDWTDQPQYF
-	TRBV10-3	many	TRBJ2-7	TGTGCCATCAGTCAGGACACCTACGAGCAGTACTTC	CAISQDTYEQYF
-	TRBV6-9	-	TRBJ1-4	TGTGCCATCAGTTACGGCGTAAATGAAAAACTGTTTTTT	CAISYGVNEKLFF
TRBD1	TRBV7-9	-	TRBJ2-6	TGTGCCAGCAGCACGTGGGACAGGGGGACCGGGGCCAACGTCCTGACTTTC	CASSTWDRGTGANVLTF
-	TRBV29-1	many	TRBJ1-2	TGCAGCGTTGAATGGCAGGGATATGGCTACACCTTC	CSVEWQGYGYTF
TRBD1	TRBV10-3	many	TRBJ1-6	TGTGCCAGCAGGGACAGCAGCTCCTATAATTCACCCCTCCACTTT	CASRDSSSYNSPLHF
-	TRBV7-6	-	TRBJ2-3	TGTGCCAGCAGCCCTAACGGGGTCCCAGATACGCAGTATTTT	CASSPNGVPDTQYF
-	TRBV7-2	many	TRBJ1-4	TGTGCCAGCAGCTTAGCAGGTCGGCAGGGGCGGGAAAAACTGTTTTTT	CASSLAGRQGREKLFF